Shown below are 16 T cell receptor beta chains from a single sample sequenced in a study of cytomegalovirus exposure and HLA in healthy donors. PCR amplification relied on 60 Vbeta primers (plus 13 Jbeta primers). TCRdb keeps only in-frame clones here, not all; method: immunoSEQ multiplex PCR. The profile covers over 150,000 clones, with around 80% appearing a single time and 1% taken by the ten largest. Sequenced sample: PBMCs. Source of these receptors: a woman aged 45-59 years in good health and CMV-seropositive.

The chain recombines TRBV7-2 with TRBJ2-7; 8 bases agree with TRBD2. V dropped 1 base and J dropped 2; count of bases not matched to a gene: 4. The germline V gene encodes CDR1 SGHTA and CDR2 FQGNSA. CDR3 length: 15 residues. Here the CDR3 DNA reads TGTGCCAGCAGCTTAGGCTTAGCGGGGCCCTACGAGCAGTACTTC. Residues: CASSLGLAGPYEQYF.

This clone was detected a few times. The chain combines TRBV19 with TRBJ2-2; 9 nucleotides agree with TRBD1. The CDR3 loop spans 14 amino acids. V gave up 9 bases and J gave up 2 bases; unmatched junction bases: 4. The germline V gene encodes CDR1 LNHDA and CDR2 SQIVND (reference sequence). Here the CDR3 reads CASSDRGNTGELFF. The CDR3 nucleotides read TGTGCCAGCTCGGACAGGGGTAACACCGGGGAGCTGTTTTTT.

The chain joins TRBV29-1 to TRBJ1-5; TRBD1 is a possible D gene (5 bases). CDR3 size: 14 residues. The V and J ends lost 4 bases and 3 bases respectively, with 13 bases between them. Germline V gene lookup returns CDR1 SQVTM and CDR2 ANQGSEA. CDR3 sequence reads: CSVGEAGINQPQHF. CDR3 DNA: TGCAGCGTTGGAGAGGCAGGGATCAATCAGCCCCAGCATTTT. Full variable domain (remainder filled in from reference TRBV29-1 and TRBJ1-5): SAVISQKPSRDICQRGTSLTIQCQVDSQVTMMFWYRQQPGQSLTLIATANQGSEATYESGFVIDKFPISRPNLTFSTLTVSNMSPEDSSIYLCSVGEAGINQPQHFGDGTRLSIL.

V is TRBV19 and J is TRBJ2-2; TRBD2 agrees at 7 bases. The CDR3 length is 17 residues. CDR1 is LNHDA and CDR2 is SQIVND in the germline V gene (reference sequence). V was clipped by 5 bases and J by 4 bases; unmatched bases: 13. CDR3 in amino acids: CASSLGLVRLSTGELFF. In nucleotides, the CDR3 is TGTGCCAGTAGTCTAGGACTAGTCAGATTGAGCACCGGGGAGCTGTTTTTT.

The chain carries TRBV18 and TRBJ2-1, with 8 positions matching TRBD2. The V gene's germline CDR1 is KGHSH and CDR2 LQKENI. V shed 5 bases, J shed 9 bases, and the junction held 12 bases outside the gene matches. The CDR3 totals 15 residues. The CDR3 coding sequence is TGTGCCAGCTCAAACGCGCGGGGGGCCAGGGCTGAGCAGTTCTTC. The encoded protein is CASSNARGARAEQFF.

The chain joins TRBV5-6 to TRBJ2-1; TRBD2 matches at 11 bases. Germline V lookup: CDR1 SGHDT, CDR2 YYEEEE. This CDR3 is built from 16 residues. Trimming removed 0 bases from V and 4 bases from J; junction bases left unmatched: 3. Here the CDR3 reads CASSLDSGRVYNEQFF. The CDR3 nucleotides read TGTGCCAGCAGCTTGGATAGCGGGAGGGTATACAATGAGCAGTTCTTC.

The chain carries TRBV19 and TRBJ2-7; 14 bases fit TRBD2. Unmatched junction bases numbered 4, after V lost 5 bases and J lost 4 bases. The germline CDR1 and CDR2 sequences are LNHDA and SQIVND (reference sequence). The CDR3 sequence is 15 residues long. CDR3 protein: CASSDRTSGRYEQYF. CDR3 nucleotide sequence: TGTGCCAGTAGTGACCGGACTAGCGGGAGGTACGAGCAGTACTTC.

This clone was recorded only once. V usage is TRBV30 and J usage is TRBJ2-1, with TRBD2 identical over 8 bases. Unmatched junction bases numbered 10, after V lost 3 bases and J lost 6 bases. Germline assignment: CDR1 GTSNPN and CDR2 SVGIG (reference sequence). The CDR3 covers 15 residues. CDR3 in amino acids: CAWSGGASTANEQFF. In DNA, the CDR3 is TGTGCCTGGAGCGGGGGGGCCTCGACTGCCAATGAGCAGTTCTTC.

V usage is TRBV19 and J usage is TRBJ2-7; D remains unclear. From germline, CDR1 is LNHDA and CDR2 SQIVND (reference sequence). This CDR3 has 16 residues. The V end was cut by 3 bases, the J end by 2 bases, with 17 bases between. The DNA for the CDR3 is TGTGCCAGTAGTATCGCATCTAGTTTCGGTACCTACGAGCAGTACTTC. Amino acid sequence: CASSIASSFGTYEQYF.

This clone was seen more than once but under ten times. The V call is TRBV7-2, the J call TRBJ1-4; possibly TRBD1 for D (5 bases). Germline lookup yields CDR1 SGHTA and CDR2 FQGNSA. The length of the CDR3 is 15 residues. V was shortened by 4 bases and J by 8 bases, with 17 bases between the two germline ends. The CDR3 region is CASSSRRRQNEKLFF. The CDR3 DNA follows: TGTGCCAGCAGCTCCCGCCGTCGACAGAACGAAAAACTGTTTTTT.

V and J are TRBV25-1 and TRBJ2-3; a weak D match, TRBD2 (5 bases). V dropped 8 bases and J dropped 8 bases, with 14 bases sitting between them. CDR1 and CDR2 from the germline V gene are MGHDK and SYGVNS. This CDR3 has 12 amino acids. The CDR3 DNA reads TGTGCCAGCGGAGGACCGTGGAGTACGCAGTATTTT. This gives the protein CASGGPWSTQYF.

The V call is TRBV5-5, the J call TRBJ1-2; possible D gene TRBD1, 6 bases. The length of the CDR3 is 13 residues. Germline CDR1 is SGHKS and CDR2 is YYEKEE (reference sequence). The V end was cut by 4 bases, the J end by 4 bases, with 11 bases between. CDR3 sequence reads: CASSRDNGYGYTF. The CDR3 region has the DNA TGTGCCAGCAGCCGGGACAACGGCTATGGCTACACCTTC.

The rearrangement links TRBV18 to TRBJ1-1; 7 bases are shared with TRBD1. The CDR3 runs to 16 residues. Germline values: CDR1 KGHSH, CDR2 LQKENI. Trimming removed 3 bases from V and 5 bases from J; junction bases left unmatched: 12. The CDR3 nucleotides read TGTGCCAGCTCACCGCGCGGAGGGGCAGGGGGGACTGAAGCTTTCTTT. Its protein product is CASSPRGGAGGTEAFF.

The chain has TRBV5-4 and TRBJ2-7; TRBD1 matches 9 bases. There are 16 residues in the CDR3. Germline values: CDR1 SGHNT, CDR2 YYREEE (reference sequence). Trimming cost V 3 bases and J 3 bases; bases outside gene matches: 10. The CDR3 spells CASSSGRTGDFYEQYF. The DNA for the CDR3 is TGTGCCAGCAGCTCCGGGAGGACAGGGGATTTCTACGAGCAGTACTTC.

The V gene is TRBV5-4, the J gene TRBJ2-6, with a weak D call TRBD1 (5 bases). The ends were cut back, 4 bases at V and 0 bases at J, with 17 bases in the middle. This CDR3 is built from 18 residues. Germline-derived CDR1 and CDR2 are SGHNT and YYREEE (reference sequence). CDR3 nucleotides: TGTGCCAGCAGCCGGCTGGACATACTCAGCTCTGGGGCCAACGTCCTGACTTTC. Its protein product is CASSRLDILSSGANVLTF.

This clone was counted a few times. This chain joins TRBV7-2 and TRBJ1-5, with 8 bases aligning to TRBD1. The V gene's germline CDR1 is SGHTA and CDR2 FQGNSA. V shed 3 bases and J 4 bases; nucleotides not matched to a gene: 8. This CDR3 is 16 amino acids long. The CDR3 nucleotides read TGTGCCAGCAGCTTGAACCGGGACAGGTTTAATCAGCCCCAGCATTTT. It codes for CASSLNRDRFNQPQHF.